The entry that follows covers one T cell receptor beta chain sequence. This entry comes from a study of blood T cell repertoires in COVID-19. In the original workflow: For nucleated cells, counts were estimated from reference gene primer amplification. Generated by immunoSEQ multiplex PCR, the TCRdb table keeps only in-frame clones and is missing some. That table gives V, J and clone size, and the DNA gave D and trimming. The sample contains roughly 150,000 clones, about 77% of which appear only once. The CDR3 is 14 residues long. Losses at the gene ends were 9 bases for V and 7 bases for J; bases not matched to a gene: 7. Germline-derived CDR1 and CDR2 are ENHRY and SYGVKD.

The chain is built from TRBV10-3 and TRBJ2-1; TRBD2 matches at 12 bases. The sample taken for sequencing was peripheral blood. This TCR was recovered from a woman aged 80 or older with acute or convalescent COVID-19. The CDR3 bases are TGTGCCATTGCGACTAGCGGGGGAGGGAATGAGCAGTTCTTC. Translation gives CAIATSGGGNEQFF.